This TCR beta chain was profiled in a study of T-cell reconstitution after alpha-beta-depleted transplantation in children. The CDR3 runs 16 residues. Germline V gene lookup returns CDR1 LNHNV and CDR2 YYDKDF (reference sequence). V lost 0 bases to trimming and J lost 3 bases, with 13 bases between them. Researchers prepared the TCRbeta library using unique molecular identifiers, the study reports. TCRdb re-derived calls from the PCR reads in MiXCR, one entry per CDR3 protein. The sample comprises under 250,000 distinct CDR3 sequences, roughly a quarter of which are singletons, and around 4.8% rests with the top ten.

The rearrangement joins TRBV15 to TRBJ2-3, with D unclear. The sample consisted of PBMCs, mostly from graft donor cells, taken 360 days after TCRalphabeta/CD19-depleted stem cell transplant. The sequence was collected from a female patient under 10 years old who had a stem cell transplant for congenital amegakaryocytic thrombocytopenia, so the T cells may come from the graft donor. The CDR3 sequence: CATSRDFEVVTDTQYF. DNA for the CDR3: TGTGCCACCAGCAGAGATTTCGAGGTAGTAACAGATACGCAGTATTTT.